This T cell receptor beta chain comes out of a study of T cell responses to AZD1222 COVID-19 vaccine. Assay: immunoSEQ multiplex PCR; the TCRdb copy retains only in-frame clones and omits some. Among about 89,000 clones listed, around 84% were seen once. Concerning this clone itself: Its antigen is undetermined.

This CDR3 is built from 18 residues. Trimming left V 2 bases short and J 5 bases short, with 24 bases between. Notes on the study in general: Spike as a whole was targeted by vaccine-associated CD4 TCRs, dominant at 160-218 and 743-854. Close to half of spike-specific TCRs reportedly recognize unmutated variant regions. At study baseline, merely five or six AZD1222 recipients were seropositive. Clonal diversity may have been underestimated in mostly white British donors.

V is TRBV23-1 and J is TRBJ2-5; a possible D gene is TRBD1 (6 bases). TRBV23-1 belongs to the ORF category, with a function that is uncertain. Sequences were derived from peripheral blood, sampled 28 days after the second AZD1222 dose. The TCR was taken from an adult who received the AZD1222 COVID-19 vaccine. The CDR3 nucleotides are TGCGCCAGCAGTCAACCACGATCGAGGCCAGGGGAAGAGGAGACCCAGTACTTC. Amino acids: CASSQPRSRPGEEETQYF.